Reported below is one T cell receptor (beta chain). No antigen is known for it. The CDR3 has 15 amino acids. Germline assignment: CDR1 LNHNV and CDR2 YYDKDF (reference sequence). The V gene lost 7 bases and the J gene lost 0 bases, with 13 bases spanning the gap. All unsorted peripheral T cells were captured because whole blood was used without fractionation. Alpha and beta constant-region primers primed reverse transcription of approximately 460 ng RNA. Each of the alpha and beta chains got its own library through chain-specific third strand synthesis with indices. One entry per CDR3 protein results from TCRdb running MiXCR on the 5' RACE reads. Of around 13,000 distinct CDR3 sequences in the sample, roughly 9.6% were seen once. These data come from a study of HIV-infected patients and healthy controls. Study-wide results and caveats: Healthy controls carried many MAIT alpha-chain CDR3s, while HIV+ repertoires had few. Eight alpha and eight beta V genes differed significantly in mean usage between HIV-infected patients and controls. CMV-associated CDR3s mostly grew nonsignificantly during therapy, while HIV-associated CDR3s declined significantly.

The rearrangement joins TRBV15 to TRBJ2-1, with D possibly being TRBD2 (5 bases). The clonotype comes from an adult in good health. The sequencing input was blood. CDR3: CATKGVINSYNEQFF. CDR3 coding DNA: TGTGCCACCAAGGGAGTCATTAACTCCTACAATGAGCAGTTCTTC.